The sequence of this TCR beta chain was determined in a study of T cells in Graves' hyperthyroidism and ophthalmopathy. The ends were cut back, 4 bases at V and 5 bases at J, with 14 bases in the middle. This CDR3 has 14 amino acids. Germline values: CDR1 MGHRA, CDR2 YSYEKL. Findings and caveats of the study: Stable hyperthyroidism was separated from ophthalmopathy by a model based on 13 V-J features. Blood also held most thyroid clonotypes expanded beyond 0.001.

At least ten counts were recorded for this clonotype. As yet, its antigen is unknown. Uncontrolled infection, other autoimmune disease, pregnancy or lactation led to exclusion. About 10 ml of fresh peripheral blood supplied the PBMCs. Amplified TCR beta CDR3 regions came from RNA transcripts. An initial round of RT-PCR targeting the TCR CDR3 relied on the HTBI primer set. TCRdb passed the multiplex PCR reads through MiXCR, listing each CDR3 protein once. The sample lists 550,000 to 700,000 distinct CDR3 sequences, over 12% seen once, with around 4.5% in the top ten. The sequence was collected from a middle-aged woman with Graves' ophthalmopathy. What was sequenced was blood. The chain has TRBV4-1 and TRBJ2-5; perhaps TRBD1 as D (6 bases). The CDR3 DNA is TGCGCCAGCAGCCCGGACAGTCATCGGGAGACCCAGTACTTC. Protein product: CASSPDSHRETQYF.